Listed here is a single T cell receptor (beta chain). This specimen belongs to a study of blood T cell repertoires in COVID-19. Study context: COVID-19 samples from acute and convalescent phases originated in the United States, Italy and Spain.

The table came from immunoSEQ multiplex PCR; TCRdb's copy has only in-frame clones and leaves some out. The table has over 250,000 clones, more than 90% seen once; the top ten hold around 2.7%. Germline V lookup: CDR1 GTSNPN, CDR2 SVGIG (reference sequence). V was cut by 1 base and J by 0 bases, with 12 bases left in between. The CDR3 runs 16 residues. Residents of about two dozen US areas, aged about 18 to 95 years, made up the participants. The study assigned cohorts using participant-reported clinical history. This chain connects TRBV30 to TRBJ2-2; D is undetermined. Sequencing was performed on PBMCs or T cells enriched from blood (not recorded which). The TCR was taken from a man aged 55-75 years who had recovered from COVID-19. Here the CDR3 reads CAWSGSVIANTGELFF. CDR3 nucleotides: TGTGCCTGGAGTGGCTCGGTGATCGCGAACACCGGGGAGCTGTTTTTT. Full variable domain (remainder filled in from reference TRBV30 and TRBJ2-2): SQTIHQWPATLVQPVGSPLSLECTVEGTSNPNLYWYRQAAGRGLQLLFYSVGIGQISSEVPQNLSASRPQDRQFILSSKKLLLSDSGFYLCAWSGSVIANTGELFFGEGSRLTVL.